The clone carrying this TCR beta chain was seen a few times. This record comes from a study of blood T cells in healthy people across ages. Study overall: For every two T cells, template switching captured about one barcoded beta molecule.

Primed by a sample-barcoded 5' primer and a J-beta primer mix, a second PCR proceeded for about 6 to 11 cycles. Every single cDNA molecule received a tag from a template-switch adaptor with 12 random nucleotides. Each of the samples gave a minimum of 3 million paired-end reads that contained CDR3. TCRdb fed the 5' RACE reads into MiXCR, producing one record per CDR3 protein. This table has around 800,000 distinct CDR3 sequences, roughly 53% appearing once. Staff drew ten milliliters of peripheral blood from each donor. V lost 3 bases to trimming and J lost 2 bases, with 12 bases between them. This CDR3 has 15 amino acids.

This chain connects TRBV12-3 or TRBV12-4 to TRBJ2-3; D tentatively reads TRBD1 or TRBD2 (5 bases each). The clonotype comes from a man older than 75 in good health. The sequenced material came from blood. For the CDR3, the DNA is TGTGCCAGCAGTTTGTCCGGGACGGCCACAGATACGCAGTATTTT. Protein: CASSLSGTATDTQYF.